A single sample gave rise to the 21 T cell receptor beta chains below, sequenced in a study of response to subunit inactivated influenza vaccine. From the RT-PCR reads, TCRdb called clonotypes with MiXCR, one entry per CDR3 protein. The table includes more than 450,000 distinct CDR3 sequences, 7.6% detected once. The sample in question was PBMCs from blood, obtained less than 30 months after vaccination. The receptors come from a man aged 50 to 69 who received an inactivated influenza vaccine.

V and J are TRBV7-2 and TRBJ1-1, with a possible D match to TRBD1 (5 bases). Trimming stripped 5 bases from V and 3 bases from J, with 19 bases between. The CDR3 sequence is 16 residues long. Per the germline V gene, CDR1 is SGHTA and CDR2 is FQGNSA. CDR3: CASSLGEGLAYTEAFF. The CDR3 DNA reads TGTGCCAGCAGCCTGGGGGAGGGTTTGGCGTACACTGAAGCTTTCTTT. The whole variable domain, filled in from reference TRBV7-2 and TRBJ1-1, reads GAGVSQSPSNKVTEKGKDVELRCDPISGHTALYWYRQSLGQGLEFLIYFQGNSAPDKSGLPSDRFSAERTGGSVSTLTIQRTQQEDSAVYLCASSLGEGLAYTEAFFGQGTRLTVV.

This clonotype was detected a few times. The CDR3 loop reads CSATPLGGKGPYNEQFF. Written as DNA, the CDR3 is TGCAGTGCCACGCCTCTTGGGGGCAAGGGCCCTTACAATGAGCAGTTCTTC. The V and J genes are TRBV20-1 and TRBJ2-1, with D tentatively TRBD1 (6 bases). Trimming shortened V by 6 bases and J by 4 bases, and 25 bases separated the two germline ends. CDR3 length: 17 amino acids. Germline-derived CDR1 and CDR2 are DFQATT and SNEGSKA (reference sequence).

The J gene is TRBJ2-2, the V gene TRBV7-2; TRBD1 agrees at 8 bases. CDR3 length equals 16 residues. Germline CDR1 and CDR2: SGHTA and FQGNSA. V was clipped by 1 base and J by 1 base; unmatched bases: 2. The CDR3 region is CASSLEGQVNTGELFF. DNA for the CDR3: TGTGCCAGCAGCTTAGAGGGACAGGTGAACACCGGGGAGCTGTTTTTT.

This clonotype appeared many times. The genes are TRBV3-1 and TRBJ2-1; no firm D call. In germline, CDR1 is LGHDT, CDR2 YNNKEL (reference sequence). This CDR3 has 14 residues. V gave up 1 base and J gave up 2 bases, with 6 bases separating them. The CDR3 DNA reads TGTGCCAGCAGCCAAGCCTCAGCCTACAATGAGCAGTTCTTC. Amino acid sequence: CASSQASAYNEQFF.

Only a few counts were recorded for this clonotype. J is TRBJ2-5 and V is TRBV20-1; D is ambiguous. This CDR3 region has 14 residues. Trimming pared 2 bases from V and 3 bases from J, leaving 13 bases between. In germline, CDR1 is DFQATT, CDR2 SNEGSKA (reference sequence). The CDR3 region has the DNA TGCAGTGCTAGAAAGACCAGCTTAGAAGAGACCCAGTACTTC. It translates to CSARKTSLEETQYF.

This clonotype was counted between two and nine times. The chain recombines TRBV20-1 with TRBJ2-2; D is ambiguous. The CDR3 sequence is 13 residues long. With 5 bases removed from V and 15 bases from J, the gap between germline ends came to 22 bases. Germline V lookup: CDR1 DFQATT, CDR2 SNEGSKA (reference sequence). The CDR3 reads CSASPRTPGRMFF. The CDR3 DNA is TGCAGTGCTTCCCCCAGGACCCCCGGTAGGATGTTTTTT.

The rearrangement uses TRBV6-2 or TRBV6-3 and TRBJ1-1, with D perhaps matching TRBD1 (5 bases). The CDR3 is made up of 14 amino acids. V lost 4 bases and J lost 4, with 13 bases in between. Germline CDR1 reads MNHEY; CDR2 reads SVGEGT. The CDR3 protein is CASSSTVPGTEAFF. DNA of the CDR3: TGTGCCAGCAGTTCGACAGTACCGGGCACTGAAGCTTTCTTT.

This clonotype was recorded a few times. The chain uses TRBV10-3 and TRBJ2-5; D uncertain. The CDR3 length is 11 residues. From germline, CDR1 is ENHRY and CDR2 SYGVKD. V lost 8 bases and J lost 2, with 6 bases in between. CDR3 in amino acids: CAIGVQETQYF. CDR3 nucleotides: TGTGCCATCGGGGTACAAGAGACCCAGTACTTC.

CDR3 sequence reads: CASSSSLAGGYNEQFF. CDR3 nucleotides: TGTGCCAGCAGTTCATCATTAGCGGGGGGGTACAATGAGCAGTTCTTC. The V and J genes are TRBV12-3 or TRBV12-4 and TRBJ2-1; 11 nucleotides line up with TRBD2. The CDR3 sequence is 16 residues long. The V gene end was trimmed by 4 bases and the J gene end by 4 bases; junction bases not matched to a gene: 6.

This clonotype was picked up one time. The rearrangement uses TRBV18 and TRBJ1-1; 7 positions agree with TRBD1. The CDR3 is made up of 16 amino acids. V shed 3 bases, J shed 0 bases, and the junction held 7 bases outside the gene matches. CDR1 KGHSH and CDR2 LQKENI come from the germline V gene. The CDR3 loop is CASSPLTGTVNTEAFF. For the CDR3, the DNA is TGTGCCAGCTCACCCCTAACCGGGACAGTGAACACTGAAGCTTTCTTT.

This clonotype occurred many times. The genes are TRBV5-1 and TRBJ2-3; D call uncertain. Germline CDR1 reads SGHRS; CDR2 reads YFSETQ. The CDR3 spans 13 residues. V was shortened by 2 bases and J by 4 bases, with 8 bases between the two germline ends. The CDR3, as DNA: TGCGCCAGCAGCTTTACCGGAGCAGATACGCAGTATTTT. It yields the protein CASSFTGADTQYF. The full variable domain, rest sourced from reference TRBV5-1 and TRBJ2-3, is KAGVTQTPRYLIKTRGQQVTLSCSPISGHRSVSWYQQTPGQGLQFLFEYFSETQRNKGNFPGRFSGRQFSNSRSEMNVSTLELGDSALYLCASSFTGADTQYFGPGTRLTVL.

This clonotype was counted only a few times. The chain combines TRBV10-3 with TRBJ2-2; D uncertain. Germline CDR1 is ENHRY and CDR2 is SYGVKD. The CDR3 has 12 amino acids. V lost 6 bases and J 4 bases, leaving 6 bases between the germline ends. Here the CDR3 reads CAISRPTGELFF. CDR3 sequence (DNA): TGTGCCATCAGCAGACCCACCGGGGAGCTGTTTTTT.

This clonotype came up a few times. J is TRBJ2-3 and V is TRBV20-1, with no clear D. V was trimmed by 4 bases and J by 0 bases, leaving 11 bases between them. Germline V gene sequence: CDR1 DFQATT, CDR2 SNEGSKA (reference sequence). CDR3 size: 14 residues. CDR3 in DNA: TGCAGTGCTAAACGCGACCCTAGCACAGATACGCAGTATTTT. It encodes CSAKRDPSTDTQYF.

This clonotype appeared many times. V is TRBV28 and J is TRBJ2-7; TRBD2 agrees at 14 bases. The trim removed 4 bases at V and 3 bases at J, leaving 8 bases unmatched. This CDR3 spans 17 amino acids. Germline CDR1 and CDR2: MDHEN and SYDVKM. The CDR3, as DNA: TGTGCCAGCAGTTATAGACGGACTAGCGGGAGGATCTACGAGCAGTACTTC. It encodes CASSYRRTSGRIYEQYF. The full variable domain, rest sourced from reference TRBV28 and TRBJ2-7, is DVKVTQSSRYLVKRTGEKVFLECVQDMDHENMFWYRQDPGLGLRLIYFSYDVKMKEKGDIPEGYSVSREKKERFSLILESASTNQTSMYLCASSYRRTSGRIYEQYFGPGTRLTVT.

This chain uses TRBV10-3 with TRBJ1-2; 7 nucleotides line up with TRBD1. This CDR3 contains 15 residues. With 7 bases clipped from V and 4 bases from J, the junction kept 12 bases outside the gene matches. The germline V gene has CDR1 ENHRY and CDR2 SYGVKD. CDR3 sequence reads: CAINKGGADSYGYTF. Written as DNA, the CDR3 is TGTGCCATCAACAAAGGGGGCGCAGATAGCTATGGCTACACCTTC.

This clonotype has at least ten counts. This chain links TRBV24-1 with TRBJ2-2; 9 bases match TRBD1. V was pared by 1 base and J by 4 bases, with 6 bases of the junction left unmatched. This CDR3 region has 17 residues. Germline CDR1 reads KGHDR; CDR2 reads SFDVKD. This CDR3 reads CATSDFVGTGFTGELFF. The CDR3 nucleotides read TGTGCCACCAGTGATTTTGTGGGGACAGGGTTCACCGGGGAGCTGTTTTTT.

This clonotype was seen ten or more times. The V call is TRBV12-3 or TRBV12-4, the J call TRBJ1-4; TRBD1 is a possible D gene (5 bases). The length of the CDR3 is 13 residues. V was clipped by 3 bases and J by 6 bases, with 8 bases between them. The CDR3 DNA sequence: TGTGCCAGCAGTTTGCCAGGGTATGAAAAACTGTTTTTT. Translated: CASSLPGYEKLFF.

This clonotype was detected many times. V and J are TRBV15 and TRBJ2-1; possible D gene TRBD2, 5 bases. Trimming stripped 8 bases from V and 2 bases from J, with 7 bases between. Germline CDR1 and CDR2: LNHNV and YYDKDF (reference sequence). This CDR3 region has 12 residues. CDR3 protein: CATEGTYNEQFF. CDR3 DNA sequence: TGTGCCACCGAGGGTACCTACAATGAGCAGTTCTTC.

The table lists this clonotype with a few counts. CDR3 coding DNA: TGCGCCAGCAGCTCCCCGAGATCGGGGGGCCTCCAAGAGACCCAGTACTTC. Translated: CASSSPRSGGLQETQYF. The chain has TRBV5-1 and TRBJ2-5; maybe TRBD2 (7 bases). There are 17 residues in the CDR3. V was pared by 3 bases and J by 1 base, with 19 bases between. CDR1 and CDR2 (germline): SGHRS, YFSETQ.

This clonotype has more than one count but fewer than ten. The V call is TRBV5-1, the J call TRBJ2-2; TRBD1 or TRBD2 may be the D gene (6 bases each). From germline, CDR1 is SGHRS and CDR2 YFSETQ. Trimming cost V 7 bases and J 7 bases, with 17 bases left between them. The CDR3 sequence is 14 residues long. The CDR3 loop reads CASGTGTEGGELFF. CDR3 in DNA: TGCGCCAGCGGAACAGGGACGGAGGGCGGGGAGCTGTTTTTT.

There are a few counts of this clonotype. The V and J genes are TRBV4-3 and TRBJ2-1; 8 nucleotides match TRBD2. Germline values: CDR1 LGHNA, CDR2 YSLEER. The CDR3 runs 17 residues. Unmatched junction bases numbered 7, after V lost 2 bases and J lost 1 base. Here the CDR3 DNA reads TGCGCCAGCAGCCAACCCGGTAGCGGGGCATCCTACAATGAGCAGTTCTTC. The encoded protein is CASSQPGSGASYNEQFF.